Listed below are T cell receptor beta chains from one sample, sequenced in a study of CD8+CD57+ T cells in acquired aplastic anemia. TCRdb reprocessed the reads with MiXCR, giving one entry per CDR3 protein. The sample includes some 150,000 distinct CDR3 sequences, 52% seen only once; the top ten take around 12%. The material sequenced was sorted CD4+, CD8+, or CD8+CD57+ T cells (not recorded which) from PBMCs. The receptors shown here come from a human donor with aplastic anemia. Each CDR3 is given without its conserved first and last residue. A D gene is named only where the DNA matches it firmly. Clone size is given for some rows only: seen once, a few or many times, or a class if the clone is expanded.

10,TRBV15,NA,NA,ATRQGNQPQH
9,TRBV2,NA,once,ATPRGSGAF
12,TRBV27,NA,few,ASSLFPGGNEQY
13,TRBV7-9,NA,many,ASSLGIQGSYGYT
11,TRBV7-3,TRBD1,NA,ASSGDRDTEAF
13,TRBV10-2,TRBD1,NA,ASSEWGQYTGELF
13,TRBV18,TRBD1,NA,ASSPPGTGASEQY
14,TRBV7-3,TRBD1,NA,ASSPRRTGSTDTQY
11,TRBV7-3,TRBD1,NA,ASSWGQDYEQY
13,TRBV4-1,TRBD2,many,ASSQGAGASYEQY
13,TRBV29-1,TRBD2,NA,SVARGSGYQETQY
13,TRBV20-1,TRBD2,once,SARETQGSGGEQY
11,TRBV25-1,NA,NA,ASSRAGDQPQH
13,TRBV6-5,NA,few,ASSYSEGATDTQY
12,TRBV13,NA,many,ASSLGRGTGYST
11,TRBV29-1,NA,NA,SPQPDRPGGYT
11,TRBV18,NA,NA,ASSPQGGREQY
12,TRBV10-3,TRBD1,NA,AITPLDRDYGYT
10,TRBV9,NA,NA,SSSSWFPEAF
10,TRBV7-8,NA,few,ASSPQDYGYT
9,TRBV10-1,NA,NA,ASREKGELF
12,TRBV6-2/TRBV6-3,NA,NA,ASTRTEAKNIQY
12,TRBV29-1,TRBD2,many,SGVTSGAGNEQF